The text below deals with one T cell receptor (beta chain). What this receptor recognizes is not known. No base quality information exists; no much larger clone differs at one position. The entry originates in a study of blood T cell repertoires in COVID-19 (dated by TCRdb to 2019 to 2021). Describing the broader study: Samples covering the acute and convalescent phases of COVID-19 were provided by collaborators in the United States, Italy and Spain. The prospective study material was composed of cDNA or gDNA derived from T cells, B-cell-depleted T cells, or PBMCs. Deeply sampled blood TCRbeta repertoires from subjects exposed to, actively infected with, or recovered from COVID-19 were included in the dataset. A freely available public database, intended as a resource for researchers studying the immune response to SARS-CoV-2, is where the repertoires were released. The samples were drawn from two sources: the first 160 participants of the ongoing ImmuneRACE study, and 1,000 to 1,500 subjects contributed by 6 global collaborators. Sample metadata almost always included a de-identified subject ID, COVID-19 status, age in years and sex. Where HLA class I and class II types were available, the types were taken from metadata supplied by the sample provider, not from assay-based typing. General study outcomes and caveats: The quantity of clinical and demographic metadata differed by source and by participant and was supplied without curation.

The CDR3 has 13 amino acids, counting the end cysteine and phenylalanine. Here the CDR3 DNA is all that survives: 39 bases in frame from base 1. V is shortened by 10 bases, J by 2 bases, and the region joining them spans 14 bases. CDR1 is given as PRHDT and CDR2 as FYEKMQ, both from the germline V gene (reference sequence). The collaborating institutions used their own protocols to collect whole blood in K2EDTA tubes. For TCRbeta analysis, collaborator samples were shipped as frozen whole blood, as isolated PBMCs, or as DNA extracted from either sample type. TCRbeta CDR3 regions were amplified from genomic DNA by means of the immunoSEQ Assay, a bias-controlled multiplex PCR. Regarding the original processing steps: Within the assay, amplification of reference gene primers was used to estimate how many nucleated cells each sample contained. To quantify the absolute abundance of each unique TCRbeta CDR3 rearrangement, sequence reads were collapsed and filtered. For each sample, productive Simpson clonality was calculated by taking the square root of Simpson's diversity index across productive rearrangements. Sourced from immuneACCESS, this table was stored by TCRdb with only in-frame sequences that have V and J called. A share of the clones is absent; for the studies checked, an unresolved V gene accounts for under half, and the remainder has no known explanation. The V and J calls and the clone size are those of that table, but D and trimming were determined from the DNA. The sample data list 60,000 or so clones, and 88% of these were observed just once. The top ten clones comprise roughly 8.4% of the sample.

Source material: peripheral blood. This receptor was taken from a woman aged 70 to 79 with active COVID-19. The chain is assembled from TRBV13 and TRBJ1-1, with the D gene too uncertain to name. The CDR3: CATSGVPNTEAFF. The sequence in DNA is TGTGCCACGTCCGGGGTACCAAACACTGAAGCTTTCTTT.